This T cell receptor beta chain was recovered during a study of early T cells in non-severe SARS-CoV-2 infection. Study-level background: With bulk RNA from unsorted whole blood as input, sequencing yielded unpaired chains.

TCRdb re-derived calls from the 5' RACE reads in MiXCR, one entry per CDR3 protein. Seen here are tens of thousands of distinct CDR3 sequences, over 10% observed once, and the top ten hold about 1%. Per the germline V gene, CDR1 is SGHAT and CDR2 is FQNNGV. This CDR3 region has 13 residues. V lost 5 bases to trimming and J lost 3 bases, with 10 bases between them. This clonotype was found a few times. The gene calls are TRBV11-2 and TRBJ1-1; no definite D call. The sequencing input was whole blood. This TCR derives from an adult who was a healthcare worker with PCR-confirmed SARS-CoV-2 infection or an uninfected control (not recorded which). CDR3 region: CASSPNLHTEAFF. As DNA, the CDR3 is TGTGCCAGCAGCCCCAACTTACACACTGAAGCTTTCTTT.